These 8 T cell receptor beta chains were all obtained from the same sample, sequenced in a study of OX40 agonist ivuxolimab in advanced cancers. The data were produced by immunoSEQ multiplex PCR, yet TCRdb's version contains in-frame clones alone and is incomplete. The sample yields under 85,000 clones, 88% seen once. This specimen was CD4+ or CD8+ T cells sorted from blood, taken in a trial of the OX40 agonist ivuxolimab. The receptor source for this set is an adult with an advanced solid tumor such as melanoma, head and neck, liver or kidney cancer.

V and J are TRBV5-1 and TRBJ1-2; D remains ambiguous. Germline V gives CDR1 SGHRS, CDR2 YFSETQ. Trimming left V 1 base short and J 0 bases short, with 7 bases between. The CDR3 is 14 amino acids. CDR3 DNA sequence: TGCGCCAGCAGCTTGACAGAGTCTAACTATGGCTACACCTTC. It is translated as CASSLTESNYGYTF.

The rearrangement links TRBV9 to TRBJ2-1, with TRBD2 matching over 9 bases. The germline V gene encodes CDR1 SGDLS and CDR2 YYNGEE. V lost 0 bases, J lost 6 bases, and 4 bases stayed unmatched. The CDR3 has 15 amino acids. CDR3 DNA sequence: TGTGCCAGCAGCGTAGAGGCTAGCGGGGCCAATGAGCAGTTCTTC. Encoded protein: CASSVEASGANEQFF.

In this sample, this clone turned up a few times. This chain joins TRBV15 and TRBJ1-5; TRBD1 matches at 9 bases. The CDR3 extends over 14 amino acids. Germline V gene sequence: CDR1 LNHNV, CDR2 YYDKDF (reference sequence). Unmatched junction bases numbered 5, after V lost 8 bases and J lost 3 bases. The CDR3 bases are TGTGCCACCTCCGGGACAGGGACCAATCAGCCCCAGCATTTT. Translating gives CATSGTGTNQPQHF.

The CDR3 here is CASMTSGSDTQYF. The CDR3 DNA sequence: TGTGCCAGCATGACTAGCGGGAGCGATACGCAGTATTTT. V is TRBV7-9 and J is TRBJ2-3; 12 nucleotides align to TRBD2. This CDR3 is 13 amino acids long. V shed 7 bases and J 6 bases; nucleotides not matched to a gene: 2. Germline loops: CDR1 SEHNR, CDR2 FQNEAQ (reference sequence). The variable domain in full, with the rest retrieved from reference TRBV7-9 and TRBJ2-3, is DTGVSQNPRHKITKRGQNVTFRCDPISEHNRLYWYRQTLGQGPEFLTYFQNEAQLEKSRLLSDRFSAERPKGSFSTLEIQRTEQGDSAMYLCASMTSGSDTQYFGPGTRLTVL.

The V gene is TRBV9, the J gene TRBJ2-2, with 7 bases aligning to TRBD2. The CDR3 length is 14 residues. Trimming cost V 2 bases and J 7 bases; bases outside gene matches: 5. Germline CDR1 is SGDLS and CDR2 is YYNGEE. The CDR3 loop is CASSVREFGGELFF. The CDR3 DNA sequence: TGTGCCAGCAGCGTGCGGGAGTTCGGCGGGGAGCTGTTTTTT.

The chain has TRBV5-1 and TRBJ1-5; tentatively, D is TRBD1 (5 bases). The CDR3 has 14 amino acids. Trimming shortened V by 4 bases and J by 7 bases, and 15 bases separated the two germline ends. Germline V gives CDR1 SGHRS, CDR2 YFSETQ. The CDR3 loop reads CASSLGGKGQPQHF. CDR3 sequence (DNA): TGCGCCAGCAGCCTGGGGGGGAAGGGGCAGCCCCAGCATTTT.

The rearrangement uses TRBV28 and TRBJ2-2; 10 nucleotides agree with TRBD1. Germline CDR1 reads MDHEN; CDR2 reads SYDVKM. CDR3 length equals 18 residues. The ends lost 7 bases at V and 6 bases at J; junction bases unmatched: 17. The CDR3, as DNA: TGTGCCAGCACCGTCGTGGGATCGGGACAGGGGCGACCCGGGGAGCTGTTTTTT. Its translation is CASTVVGSGQGRPGELFF.

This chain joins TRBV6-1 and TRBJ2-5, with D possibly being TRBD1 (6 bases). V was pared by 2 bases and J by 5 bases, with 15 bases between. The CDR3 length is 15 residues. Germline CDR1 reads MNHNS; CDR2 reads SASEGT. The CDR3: CASSERGYGWETQYF. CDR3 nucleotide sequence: TGTGCCAGCAGTGAAAGGGGGTACGGGTGGGAGACCCAGTACTTC.